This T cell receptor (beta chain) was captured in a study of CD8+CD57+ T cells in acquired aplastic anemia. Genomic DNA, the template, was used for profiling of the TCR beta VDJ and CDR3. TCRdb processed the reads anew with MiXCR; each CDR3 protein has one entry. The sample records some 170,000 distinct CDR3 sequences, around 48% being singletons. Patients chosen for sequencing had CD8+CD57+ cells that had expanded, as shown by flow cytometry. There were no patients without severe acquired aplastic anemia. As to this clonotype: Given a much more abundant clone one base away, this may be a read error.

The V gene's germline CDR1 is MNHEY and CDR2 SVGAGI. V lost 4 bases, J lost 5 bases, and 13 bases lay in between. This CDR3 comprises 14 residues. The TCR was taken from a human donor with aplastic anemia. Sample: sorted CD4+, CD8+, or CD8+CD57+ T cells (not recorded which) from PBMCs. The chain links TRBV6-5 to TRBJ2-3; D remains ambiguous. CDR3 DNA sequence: TGTGCCAGCAGTTCGATCCAACACATAGATACGCAGTATTTT. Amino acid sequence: CASSSIQHIDTQYF.